Below are 30 T cell receptor beta chains sequenced from a single sample in a study of blood T cell repertoires in COVID-19. The data were produced by immunoSEQ multiplex PCR, yet TCRdb's version contains in-frame clones alone and is incomplete. Here the sample spans under 150,000 clones, 80% being singletons. Material for sequencing was peripheral blood. The receptors were sampled from a man aged 55 to 69 with active or convalescent COVID-19.

In this sample, this clone turned up once. The chain has TRBV7-2 and TRBJ1-3; a possible D gene is TRBD1 (6 bases). Germline V CDR1 and CDR2: SGHTA, FQGNSA. Trimming took off 5 bases at V and 3 bases at J, with 11 bases between the two ends. The CDR3 is 14 residues long. CDR3 sequence reads: CASSATGNGNTIYF. The CDR3 nucleotides are TGTGCCAGCAGCGCCACAGGGAATGGAAACACCATATATTTT. The whole variable domain, filled in from reference TRBV7-2 and TRBJ1-3, reads GAGVSQSPSNKVTEKGKDVELRCDPISGHTALYWYRQSLGQGLEFLIYFQGNSAPDKSGLPSDRFSAERTGGSVSTLTIQRTQQEDSAVYLCASSATGNGNTIYFGEGSWLTVV.

This sequence joins TRBV7-3 and TRBJ2-7, with 10 bases matching TRBD2. The CDR3 is made up of 17 amino acids. The junction had 10 bases not matched to a gene; V was cut back by 5 bases and J by 0 bases. Germline V lookup: CDR1 SGHTA, CDR2 FQGTGA. This CDR3 is CASSKHPGLAYSYEQYF. The CDR3, as DNA: TGTGCCAGCAGCAAACACCCGGGACTAGCGTACTCCTACGAGCAGTACTTC.

The chain joins TRBV6-5 to TRBJ2-1; D is perhaps TRBD2 (5 bases). V was clipped by 2 bases and J by 3 bases, with 11 bases between them. Germline CDR1 is MNHEY and CDR2 is SVGAGI. The CDR3 length is 15 residues. The CDR3 DNA reads TGTGCCAGCAGTTACGGGAGCGATTACTACAATGAGCAGTTCTTC. It is translated as CASSYGSDYYNEQFF.

The chain couples TRBV5-6 to TRBJ2-2; the match to TRBD1 covers 7 bases. This CDR3 is built from 15 residues. V trimming: 3 bases; J trimming: 5 bases; junction bases outside the gene matches: 7. Looked up from germline, CDR1 is SGHDT and CDR2 is YYEEEE. CDR3 protein: CASSSTGFVTGELFF. The CDR3, as DNA: TGTGCCAGCAGCTCGACAGGGTTCGTAACCGGGGAGCTGTTTTTT.

This sequence joins TRBV21-1 and TRBJ2-5; the table gives TRBD2 as D, unverified against the DNA. TRBV21-1 is flagged as a pseudogene. This CDR3 comprises 17 residues. CDR3 nucleotides: TGTGCCACCGCCGGGAGGGCCAGGTTCGGGTGGGAAGAGACCCAGTACTTC. Translating gives CATAGRARFGWEETQYF.

V is TRBV19 and J is TRBJ2-1, with 11 bases that match TRBD2. The germline gives CDR1 LNHDA, CDR2 SQIVND (reference sequence). This CDR3 spans 15 amino acids. Losses at the gene ends were 7 bases for V and 7 bases for J; bases not matched to a gene: 9. The chain's CDR3 is CASTILAGVNNEQFF. The CDR3 DNA is TGTGCCAGTACCATACTAGCGGGAGTTAATAATGAGCAGTTCTTC.

This chain links TRBV6-6 with TRBJ1-1, with no clear D. The CDR3 consists of 13 residues. Trimming shortened V by 0 bases and J by 2 bases, and 4 bases separated the two germline ends. The germline V gene encodes CDR1 MNHNY and CDR2 SVGAGI (reference sequence). The CDR3 nucleotides read TGTGCCAGCAGTTACTCCATCAACACTGAAGCTTTCTTT. Amino acids: CASSYSINTEAFF.

This chain uses TRBV30 with TRBJ2-5, with TRBD1 identical over 7 bases. This CDR3 has 17 residues. V shed 0 bases and J 5 bases; nucleotides not matched to a gene: 15. CDR1 is GTSNPN, CDR2 SVGIG, per germline (reference sequence). For the CDR3, the DNA is TGTGCCTGGAGTGTACGGTGGGGCAAAGGGGGCGTGGAGACCCAGTACTTC. Its protein product is CAWSVRWGKGGVETQYF.

This clone occurred once. The chain is built from TRBV6-5 and TRBJ2-3; D is possibly TRBD1 (7 bases). Per the germline V gene, CDR1 is MNHEY and CDR2 is SVGAGI. The CDR3 contains 15 residues. V was pared by 2 bases and J by 4 bases, with 13 bases between. The CDR3 DNA reads TGTGCCAGCAGTTACGATGCGGGACAGCCAGATACGCAGTATTTT. Translated: CASSYDAGQPDTQYF.

The rearrangement links TRBV28 to TRBJ1-4; D uncertain. Trimming left V 6 bases short and J 8 bases short, with 19 bases between. Germline CDR1 MDHEN, CDR2 SYDVKM. The CDR3 has 15 residues. This CDR3 is CASSPGISAGEKLFF. The CDR3 nucleotides read TGTGCCAGCAGCCCCGGGATATCCGCCGGGGAAAAACTGTTTTTT. Using reference TRBV28 and TRBJ1-4 for the parts outside the CDR3, the full variable domain is DVKVTQSSRYLVKRTGEKVFLECVQDMDHENMFWYRQDPGLGLRLIYFSYDVKMKEKGDIPEGYSVSREKKERFSLILESASTNQTSMYLCASSPGISAGEKLFFGSGTQLSVL.

The chain links TRBV10-3 to TRBJ2-7; 10 bases line up with TRBD2. This CDR3 contains 14 residues. After removal of 2 bases from V and 7 bases from J, the junction contained 5 bases not matched to a gene. Germline CDR1 is ENHRY and CDR2 is SYGVKD. CDR3: CAISELAGVVEQYF. The DNA of the CDR3 is TGTGCCATCAGTGAGCTAGCGGGAGTGGTTGAGCAGTACTTC.

This chain joins TRBV11-1 and TRBJ1-2; 7 bases align to TRBD1. Germline-derived CDR1 and CDR2 are SGHAT and FQDESV (reference sequence). The CDR3 runs 16 residues. V shed 6 bases, J shed 4 bases, and the junction held 14 bases outside the gene matches. The CDR3 DNA follows: TGTGCCAGCAGTCCCCGACAGGGTGGACTCATCTATGGCTACACCTTC. It specifies CASSPRQGGLIYGYTF.

The V call is TRBV10-1, the J call TRBJ2-7; 12 bases are a match to TRBD2. The CDR3 extends over 17 amino acids. Per germline, CDR1 WNHNN and CDR2 SYGVQD (reference sequence). With V trimmed by 7 bases and J by 2 bases, 12 bases remained unmatched. CDR3 in DNA: TGCGCCAGCAAAGGGGGGGGGACTAGCGGGCTTACCTACGAGCAGTACTTC. Translating gives CASKGGGTSGLTYEQYF.

The rearrangement links TRBV10-3 to TRBJ1-1; D is possibly TRBD1 (6 bases). V lost 1 base and J lost 4, with 13 bases in between. Germline V gene lookup returns CDR1 ENHRY and CDR2 SYGVKD. This CDR3 is built from 15 residues. CDR3 bases: TGTGCCATCAGTGAGTACGGACAGAAGGGCACTGAAGCTTTCTTT. This encodes CAISEYGQKGTEAFF.

V and J are TRBV5-1 and TRBJ2-5, with D possibly TRBD2 on 6 matching bases. The V gene's germline CDR1 is SGHRS and CDR2 YFSETQ. There are 15 residues in the CDR3. V gave up 3 bases and J gave up 2 bases, with 14 bases separating them. The CDR3 reads CASSSGSGGQETQYF. The CDR3, as DNA: TGCGCCAGCAGCTCAGGGAGTGGGGGGCAAGAGACCCAGTACTTC.

This chain uses TRBV3-1 (or the pseudogene TRBV3-2) with TRBJ1-2, with D uncertain. Per the germline V gene, CDR1 is LGHDT and CDR2 is YNNKEL (reference sequence). The CDR3 consists of 12 residues. The V end lost 1 base, the J end lost 8 bases, and 8 bases lay between the germline ends. The CDR3 loop is CASSQGSRGYTF. For the CDR3, the DNA is TGTGCCAGCAGCCAAGGGTCCCGGGGCTACACCTTC.

This chain joins TRBV30 and TRBJ1-2; 7 bases are a match to TRBD1. CDR1 and CDR2 (germline): GTSNPN, SVGIG (reference sequence). The J segment lost 4 bases and the V segment lost 4 bases, leaving 15 bases of the junction unmatched. The CDR3 consists of 16 residues. CDR3 DNA sequence: TGTGCCTGGAAACCTCGCCCTCGGGACAGATTCTATGGCTACACCTTC. Translation gives CAWKPRPRDRFYGYTF.

This clone is a singleton in its sample. V usage is TRBV4-3 and J usage is TRBJ2-7, with 8 positions matching TRBD2. CDR3 size: 15 residues. V trimming: 4 bases; J trimming: 0 bases; junction bases outside the gene matches: 5. Germline CDR1 reads LGHNA; CDR2 reads YSLEER. The CDR3 protein is CASSLTSGISYEQYF. CDR3 nucleotides: TGCGCCAGCAGCCTCACTAGCGGCATCTCCTACGAGCAGTACTTC.

This clone was counted a few times. The J gene is TRBJ1-2, the V gene TRBV25-1, with TRBD1 identical over 7 bases. The CDR3 runs to 15 residues. V trimming: 3 bases; J trimming: 3 bases; junction bases outside the gene matches: 7. Per germline, CDR1 MGHDK and CDR2 SYGVNS. CDR3 in amino acids: CASSEGTAVYYGYTF. The DNA of the CDR3 is TGTGCCAGCAGTGAGGGGACAGCCGTTTACTATGGCTACACCTTC.

The V gene is TRBV5-1, the J gene TRBJ2-1, with 7 nucleotides matching TRBD2. The CDR3 is 13 amino acids. Unmatched junction bases numbered 2, after V lost 7 bases and J lost 1 base. Germline V CDR1 and CDR2: SGHRS, YFSETQ. The CDR3 DNA reads as TGCGCCAGCCGGGGGGTGTCCTACAATGAGCAGTTCTTC. This translates into CASRGVSYNEQFF.

The chain joins TRBV27 to TRBJ1-4; a possible D gene is TRBD1 (6 bases). V lost 6 bases, J lost 6 bases, and 17 bases lay in between. The CDR3 runs to 15 residues. Germline CDR1 reads MNHEY; CDR2 reads SMNVEV (reference sequence). The CDR3 is CASSLRRGIDEKLFF. CDR3 in DNA: TGTGCCAGCAGCTTGCGTAGGGGGATCGATGAAAAACTGTTTTTT.

The CDR3 is CASSPVGPTGEQYF. The CDR3 bases are TGTGCCAGCAGTCCAGTTGGTCCGACGGGCGAGCAGTACTTC. The gene calls are TRBV2 and TRBJ2-7; D is undetermined. The V end was cut by 5 bases, the J end by 6 bases, with 17 bases between. CDR1 and CDR2 from the germline V gene are SNHLY and FYNNEI. The length of the CDR3 is 14 residues.

On this clone: Compared with germline, one end of the junction differs, possibly owing to a read error. V is TRBV28 and J is TRBJ1-2, with D unresolved. The germline gives CDR1 MDHEN, CDR2 SYDVKM. The CDR3 has 10 amino acids. This chain's CDR3 is CASRAGRSFF. The CDR3 coding sequence is TGTGCCAGCAGAGCCGGGAGAAGTTTCTTC.

This clone was found many times. Other DNA sequences in this sample translate to the same CDR3. The chain carries TRBV6-5 and TRBJ2-7; D may be TRBD2 (6 bases). CDR1 MNHEY and CDR2 SVGAGI come from the germline V gene. V lost 5 bases and J lost 0, with 11 bases in between. The CDR3 contains 14 residues. The DNA for the CDR3 is TGTGCCAGCAGTCGGGACTCCAGCTCCTACGAGCAGTACTTC. Translating it yields CASSRDSSSYEQYF.

This chain joins TRBV12-3 or TRBV12-4 and TRBJ2-2; perhaps TRBD2 as D (5 bases). The CDR3 consists of 13 residues. V was pared by 3 bases and J by 7 bases, with 9 bases between. As DNA, the CDR3 is TGTGCCAGCAGTTTGTCGGGAATCGGGGAGCTGTTTTTT. Translating gives CASSLSGIGELFF.

This rearrangement joins TRBV7-2 to TRBJ2-2; 8 bases map to TRBD1. Germline CDR1 is SGHTA and CDR2 is FQGNSA. V trimming: 5 bases; J trimming: 4 bases; junction bases outside the gene matches: 6. This CDR3 is 15 amino acids long. The CDR3 DNA is TGTGCCAGCAGCCCACGGACAGGGTCCACCGGGGAGCTGTTTTTT. As protein: CASSPRTGSTGELFF.

This chain joins TRBV6-2 or TRBV6-3 and TRBJ2-1; 8 bases map to TRBD2. J gave up 7 bases and V 4 bases, and 3 bases lay outside the gene matches. The CDR3 is 13 amino acids. The germline V gene encodes CDR1 MNHEY and CDR2 SVGEGT. The CDR3 DNA follows: TGTGCCAGCAGTTGGGGACTAGAGAATGAGCAGTTCTTC. Its translation: CASSWGLENEQFF.

This chain joins TRBV5-5 and TRBJ1-2; D is unclear. Looked up from germline, CDR1 is SGHKS and CDR2 is YYEKEE (reference sequence). V lost 1 base and J lost 6, with 13 bases in between. The CDR3 spans 14 residues. CDR3 sequence (DNA): TGTGCCAGCAGCTTGAGCGGGAGGTGGGATGGCTACACCTTC. Encoded protein: CASSLSGRWDGYTF.

This clone was detected only once. Here the CDR3 DNA reads TGTGCCAGCAGTCCCGACAGGATTAATTCCTACGAGCAGTACTTC. It translates to CASSPDRINSYEQYF. The rearrangement uses TRBV6-5 and TRBJ2-7; TRBD1 is a possible D gene (6 bases). With 5 bases removed from V and 1 base from J, the gap between germline ends came to 15 bases. The CDR3 is 15 residues long. CDR1 is MNHEY, CDR2 SVGAGI, per germline.

This clone has just one count. The rearrangement uses TRBV28 and TRBJ1-1, with 11 bases identical to TRBD1. V dropped 8 bases and J dropped 1; count of bases not matched to a gene: 6. Germline CDR1 is MDHEN and CDR2 is SYDVKM. This CDR3 has 15 residues. CDR3 in amino acids: CASYPGQGANTEAFF. DNA for the CDR3: TGTGCCAGCTATCCCGGACAGGGGGCGAACACTGAAGCTTTCTTT.